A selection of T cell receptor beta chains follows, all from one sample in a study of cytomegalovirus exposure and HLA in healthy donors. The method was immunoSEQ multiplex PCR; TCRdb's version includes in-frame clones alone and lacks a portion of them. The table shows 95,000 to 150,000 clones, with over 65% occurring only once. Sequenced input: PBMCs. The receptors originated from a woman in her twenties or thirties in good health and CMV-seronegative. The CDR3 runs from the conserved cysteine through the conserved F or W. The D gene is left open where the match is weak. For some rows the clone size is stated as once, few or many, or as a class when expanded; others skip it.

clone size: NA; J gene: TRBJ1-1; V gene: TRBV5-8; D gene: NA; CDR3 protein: CASSFPGQLNTEAFF
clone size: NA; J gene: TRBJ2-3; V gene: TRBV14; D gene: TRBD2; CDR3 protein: CASSQLWLAGFSTDTQYF
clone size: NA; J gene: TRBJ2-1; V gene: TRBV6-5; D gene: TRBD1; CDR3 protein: CASSERGQGAGFF
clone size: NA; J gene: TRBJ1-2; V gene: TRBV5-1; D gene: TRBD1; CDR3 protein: CASSLGPGQGAAGYTF
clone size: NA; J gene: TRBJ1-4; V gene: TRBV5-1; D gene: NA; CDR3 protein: CASRNLLVSREKLFF
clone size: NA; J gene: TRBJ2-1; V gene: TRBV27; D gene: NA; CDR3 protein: CASSLSSRGRNNEQFF
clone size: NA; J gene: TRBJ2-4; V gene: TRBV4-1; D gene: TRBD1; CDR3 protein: CASSQLSGTGLTPVNIQYF
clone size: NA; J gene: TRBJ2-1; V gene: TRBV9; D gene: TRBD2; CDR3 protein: CASSVNSGSYNEQFF
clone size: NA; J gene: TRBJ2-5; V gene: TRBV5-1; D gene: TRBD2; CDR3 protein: CASSLLAGGAQETQYF
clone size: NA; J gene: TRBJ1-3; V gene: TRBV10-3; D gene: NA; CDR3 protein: CAISDGSSGNTIYF
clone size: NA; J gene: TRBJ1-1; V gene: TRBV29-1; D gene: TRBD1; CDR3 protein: CSVEDRSRGLNTEAFF
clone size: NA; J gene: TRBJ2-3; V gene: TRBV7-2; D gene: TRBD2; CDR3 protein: CASSLGSGGFGTDTQYF
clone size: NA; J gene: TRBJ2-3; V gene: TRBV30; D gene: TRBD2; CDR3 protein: CAWTSGTDTQYF
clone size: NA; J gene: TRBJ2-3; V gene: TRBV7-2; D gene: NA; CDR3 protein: CASSLKPLGGFSTDTQYF
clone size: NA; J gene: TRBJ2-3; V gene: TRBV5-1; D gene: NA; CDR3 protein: CASSLEQGHTDTQYF
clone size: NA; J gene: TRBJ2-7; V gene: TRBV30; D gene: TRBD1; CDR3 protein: CAWSVTWTGSYEQYF
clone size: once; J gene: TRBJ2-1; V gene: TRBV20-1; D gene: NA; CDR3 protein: CSARDRVEQFF
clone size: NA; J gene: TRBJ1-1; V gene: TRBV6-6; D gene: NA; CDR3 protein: CAIRAGGENTEAFF
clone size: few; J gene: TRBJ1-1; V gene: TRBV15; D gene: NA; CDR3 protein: CATSRQQNTEAFF
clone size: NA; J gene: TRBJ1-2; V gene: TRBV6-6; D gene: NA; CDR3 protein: CASRVGEGGYTF
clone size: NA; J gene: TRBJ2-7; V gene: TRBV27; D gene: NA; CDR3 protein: CASSLRAGAEQYF
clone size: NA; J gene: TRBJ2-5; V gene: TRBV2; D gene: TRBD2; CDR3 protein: CASSATSGEQETQYF
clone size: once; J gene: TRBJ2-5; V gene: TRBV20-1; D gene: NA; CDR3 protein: CSAASETQYF
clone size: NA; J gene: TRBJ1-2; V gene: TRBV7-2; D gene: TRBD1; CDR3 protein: CASSSGQGANYGYTF
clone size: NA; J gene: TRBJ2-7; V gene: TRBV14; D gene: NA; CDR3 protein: CASSQALEQYF
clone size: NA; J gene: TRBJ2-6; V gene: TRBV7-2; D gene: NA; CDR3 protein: CASSLDRVGANVLTF
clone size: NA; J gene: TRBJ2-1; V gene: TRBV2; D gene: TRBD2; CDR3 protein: CASRVLAGSGEQFF
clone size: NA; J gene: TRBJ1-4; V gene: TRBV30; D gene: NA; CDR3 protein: CAWSRGFGEKLFF
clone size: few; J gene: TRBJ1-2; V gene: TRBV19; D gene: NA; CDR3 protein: CASRDIYGYTF
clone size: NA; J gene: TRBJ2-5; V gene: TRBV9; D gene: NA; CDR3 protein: CASSAGLKETQYF
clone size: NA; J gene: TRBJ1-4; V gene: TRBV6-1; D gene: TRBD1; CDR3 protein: CASRTGWTEKLFF
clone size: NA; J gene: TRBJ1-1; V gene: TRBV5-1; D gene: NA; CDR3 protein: CASSLGASRDTEAFF
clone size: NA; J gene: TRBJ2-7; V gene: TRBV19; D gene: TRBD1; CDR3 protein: CASSIALDRDYEQYF
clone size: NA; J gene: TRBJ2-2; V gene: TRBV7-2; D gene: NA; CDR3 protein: CASSLAGGLPPGELFF
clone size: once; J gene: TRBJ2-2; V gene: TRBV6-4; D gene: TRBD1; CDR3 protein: CASSASGTGGTGELFF
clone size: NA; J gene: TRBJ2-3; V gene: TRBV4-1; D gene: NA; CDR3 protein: CASSQPLATDTQYF
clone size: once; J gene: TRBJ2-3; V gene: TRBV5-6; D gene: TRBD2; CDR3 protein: CASSRTGGPTDTQYF
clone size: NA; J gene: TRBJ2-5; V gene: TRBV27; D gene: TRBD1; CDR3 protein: CASSLVAAGGRETQYF
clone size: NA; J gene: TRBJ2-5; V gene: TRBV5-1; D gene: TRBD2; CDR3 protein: CASSLVASGLETQYF
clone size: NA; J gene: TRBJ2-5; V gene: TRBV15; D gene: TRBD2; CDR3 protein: CATSDQFSGVETQYF
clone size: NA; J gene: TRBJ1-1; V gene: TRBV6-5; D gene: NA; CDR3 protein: CASSYSNRPNTEAFF
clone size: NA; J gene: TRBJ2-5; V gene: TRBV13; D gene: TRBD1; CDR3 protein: CASSNRDRVVQETQYF
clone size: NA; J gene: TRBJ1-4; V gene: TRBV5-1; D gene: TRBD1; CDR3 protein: CASSLASQGVGEKLFF
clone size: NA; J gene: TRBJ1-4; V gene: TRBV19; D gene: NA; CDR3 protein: CASSMSRITNEKLFF
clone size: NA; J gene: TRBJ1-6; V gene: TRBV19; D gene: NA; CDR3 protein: CASIPRGGSYNSPLHF
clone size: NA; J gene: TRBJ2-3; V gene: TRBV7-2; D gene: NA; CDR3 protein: CASSLSMGARTDTQYF
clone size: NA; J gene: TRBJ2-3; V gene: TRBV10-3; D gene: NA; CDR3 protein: CAISDSRLSTDTQYF
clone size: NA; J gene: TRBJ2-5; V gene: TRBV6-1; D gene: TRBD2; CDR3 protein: CASRALAGGRETQYF
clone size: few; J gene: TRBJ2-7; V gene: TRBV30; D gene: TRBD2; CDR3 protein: CAWSDGTNYEQYF
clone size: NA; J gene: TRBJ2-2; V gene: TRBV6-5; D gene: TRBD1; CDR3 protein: CASRQRTGTGELFF
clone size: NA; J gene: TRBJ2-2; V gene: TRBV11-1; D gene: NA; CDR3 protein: CASSLSGTGELFF
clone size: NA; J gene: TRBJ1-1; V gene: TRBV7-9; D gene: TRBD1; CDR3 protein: CASSLGTVAEAFF